The clone carrying this T cell receptor (beta chain) is a singleton in its sample. Germline CDR1 SGHKS, CDR2 YYEKEE (reference sequence). V lost 3 bases and J lost 5, with 12 bases in between. This CDR3 is built from 13 residues. Participants, roughly 18 to 100 years old, spanned approximately 26 US areas. Participants had their cohort set by participant-reported clinical history. Recovery meant two consecutive negative NP/OP PCR tests, professional clearance, or resolved symptoms. The data belong to a study of blood T cell repertoires in COVID-19. Study at large: COVID-19 samples, acute and convalescent, were from the United States, Italy and Spain.

The protocol was immunoSEQ multiplex PCR, while the TCRdb copy is restricted to in-frame clones and leaves out a portion. The sample includes 490,000 or so clones, approximately 90% of them seen just once. Sequencing was performed on PBMCs or T cells enriched from blood (not recorded which). The chain links TRBV5-5 to TRBJ2-7; tentatively, D is TRBD1 (6 bases). The sequence came from a woman between 40 and 50 years old who had recovered from COVID-19. The CDR3 nucleotides read TGTGCCAGCAGCTATATGGGGGCCCACGAGCAGTACTTC. Translating it yields CASSYMGAHEQYF.